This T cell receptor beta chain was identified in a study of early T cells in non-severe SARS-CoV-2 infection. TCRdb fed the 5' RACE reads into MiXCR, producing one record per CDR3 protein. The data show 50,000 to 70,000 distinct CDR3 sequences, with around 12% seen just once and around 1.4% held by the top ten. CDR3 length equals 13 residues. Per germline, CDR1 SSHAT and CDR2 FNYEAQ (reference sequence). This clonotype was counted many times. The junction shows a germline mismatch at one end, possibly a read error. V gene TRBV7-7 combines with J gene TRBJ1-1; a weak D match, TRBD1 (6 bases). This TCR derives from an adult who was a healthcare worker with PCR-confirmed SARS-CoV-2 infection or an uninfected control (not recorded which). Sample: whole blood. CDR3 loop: CASSRGKNTEAFF. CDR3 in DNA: TGTGCTAGCAGCAGGGGAAAGAACACTGAAGCTTTCTTT. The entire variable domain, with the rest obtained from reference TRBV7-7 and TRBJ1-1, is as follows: GAGVSQSPRYKVTKRGQDVTLRCDPISSHATLYWYQQALGQGPEFLTYFNYEAQPDKSGLPSDRFSAERPEGSISTLTIQRTEQRDSAMYRCASSRGKNTEAFFGQGTRLTVV.